This is a list of T cell receptor beta chains from one sample in a study of blood T cell repertoires in COVID-19. Some clones are missing from TCRdb's copy, which holds only in-frame ones; the method was immunoSEQ multiplex PCR. There are about 320,000 clones in the sample; about nine tenths occur only once, and about 9.4% lies in the top ten. The sequencing sample was made of PBMCs or T cells enriched from blood (not recorded which). These receptor sequences come from a woman under 30 who had recovered from COVID-19. Each CDR3 is given with its conserved first and last residue. The order of the fields is CDR3 protein, CDR3 DNA, J gene, V gene, D gene, clone size. The D gene is left open where the match is weak. Only some rows state a clone size, as once, few, many or a class for expanded clones.

CDR3 protein: CASSPPLDSSYNEQFF
CDR3 DNA: TGTGCCAGCTCACCACCGCTAGACAGCTCCTACAATGAGCAGTTCTTC
J gene: TRBJ2-1
V gene: TRBV18
D gene: -
clone size: -

CDR3 protein: CASIHSNEQFF
CDR3 DNA: TGTGCCAGCATCCACTCAAATGAGCAGTTCTTC
J gene: TRBJ2-1
V gene: TRBV6-5
D gene: -
clone size: -

CDR3 protein: CASSPGLAAPYEQYF
CDR3 DNA: TGCGCCAGCAGTCCGGGACTAGCGGCCCCCTACGAGCAGTACTTC
J gene: TRBJ2-7
V gene: TRBV10-1
D gene: TRBD2
clone size: -

CDR3 protein: CASTPGGVGDTQYF
CDR3 DNA: TGTGCCAGTACCCCGGGGGGAGTTGGAGATACGCAGTATTTT
J gene: TRBJ2-3
V gene: TRBV19
D gene: TRBD2
clone size: -

CDR3 protein: CASRLGLAGQYF
CDR3 DNA: TGTGCCAGCAGACTCGGACTAGCGGGACAGTACTTC
J gene: TRBJ2-7
V gene: TRBV12-3/TRBV12-4
D gene: TRBD2
clone size: -

CDR3 protein: CASSIGTGRSYGYTF
CDR3 DNA: TGTGCCAGCAGCATCGGGACAGGCAGATCTTATGGCTACACCTTC
J gene: TRBJ1-2
V gene: TRBV5-6
D gene: TRBD1
clone size: -

CDR3 protein: CASTWTGGKAEAFF
CDR3 DNA: TGTGCCAGTACCTGGACAGGGGGGAAGGCTGAAGCTTTCTTT
J gene: TRBJ1-1
V gene: TRBV19
D gene: TRBD1
clone size: -

CDR3 protein: CASSLGPGTGFGYTF
CDR3 DNA: TGTGCCAGCAGCTTAGGCCCCGGGACAGGGTTTGGCTACACCTTC
J gene: TRBJ1-2
V gene: TRBV11-2
D gene: TRBD1
clone size: -

CDR3 protein: CSALDGGTEAFF
CDR3 DNA: TGCAGCGCCCTCGACGGGGGCACTGAAGCTTTCTTT
J gene: TRBJ1-1
V gene: TRBV29-1
D gene: -
clone size: -

CDR3 protein: CASRSTGQANTGELFF
CDR3 DNA: TGCGCCAGCCGGTCGACAGGGCAAGCGAACACCGGGGAGCTGTTTTTT
J gene: TRBJ2-2
V gene: TRBV5-1
D gene: TRBD1
clone size: -

CDR3 protein: CASRVAVYNSPLHF
CDR3 DNA: TGTGCCAGCAGAGTGGCGGTCTATAATTCACCCCTCCACTTT
J gene: TRBJ1-6
V gene: TRBV27
D gene: -
clone size: once

CDR3 protein: CASASGNSGNTIYF
CDR3 DNA: TGTGCCTCAGCTTCAGGGAACTCTGGAAACACCATATATTTT
J gene: TRBJ1-3
V gene: TRBV30
D gene: -
clone size: -

CDR3 protein: CASSQDSAYSQYTQYF
CDR3 DNA: TGCGCCAGCAGCCAAGATTCTGCGTACAGCCAGTATACGCAGTATTTT
J gene: TRBJ2-3
V gene: TRBV4-1
D gene: -
clone size: few

CDR3 protein: CASSSTRGDTQYF
CDR3 DNA: TGTGCCAGCAGCTCCACACGGGGAGATACGCAGTATTTT
J gene: TRBJ2-3
V gene: TRBV7-3
D gene: -
clone size: -

CDR3 protein: CASSLEGGTEAFF
CDR3 DNA: TGTGCCAGCAGCTTAGAGGGGGGGACTGAAGCTTTCTTT
J gene: TRBJ1-1
V gene: TRBV11-3
D gene: -
clone size: -

CDR3 protein: CASSRDSISYNSPLHF
CDR3 DNA: TGTGCCAGCAGTCGGGACAGTATCTCCTATAATTCACCCCTCCACTTT
J gene: TRBJ1-6
V gene: TRBV28
D gene: TRBD1
clone size: -

CDR3 protein: CSASGQTYEQYF
CDR3 DNA: TGCAGTGCTAGTGGCCAGACTTACGAGCAGTACTTC
J gene: TRBJ2-7
V gene: TRBV20-1
D gene: -
clone size: -

CDR3 protein: CASSRQLNQPQHF
CDR3 DNA: TGTGCCAGCAGCCGACAGCTTAATCAGCCCCAGCATTTT
J gene: TRBJ1-5
V gene: TRBV6-4
D gene: -
clone size: -

CDR3 protein: CASSYPREGTEAFF
CDR3 DNA: TGCGCCAGCAGCTACCCCCGGGAGGGCACTGAAGCTTTCTTT
J gene: TRBJ1-1
V gene: TRBV5-1
D gene: -
clone size: -

CDR3 protein: CASSLPVEEKLFF
CDR3 DNA: TGTGCCAGCAGCCTCCCCGTGGAGGAAAAACTGTTTTTT
J gene: TRBJ1-4
V gene: TRBV28
D gene: -
clone size: -

CDR3 protein: CSVLPGNSNQPQHF
CDR3 DNA: TGCAGCGTCCTGCCGGGGAATAGCAATCAGCCCCAGCATTTT
J gene: TRBJ1-5
V gene: TRBV29-1
D gene: -
clone size: -

CDR3 protein: CASSPTSGGPYEQYF
CDR3 DNA: TGCGCCAGCAGCCCTACTAGCGGGGGGCCCTACGAGCAGTACTTC
J gene: TRBJ2-7
V gene: TRBV5-1
D gene: TRBD2
clone size: -

CDR3 protein: CASSTPPGGKMNTEAFF
CDR3 DNA: TGTGCCAGTAGTACCCCGCCGGGGGGCAAGATGAACACTGAAGCTTTCTTT
J gene: TRBJ1-1
V gene: TRBV19
D gene: -
clone size: -

CDR3 protein: CASSRGLSETQYF
CDR3 DNA: TGTGCCAGCAGTCGCGGGCTCTCAGAGACCCAGTACTTC
J gene: TRBJ2-5
V gene: TRBV3-1/TRBV3-2
D gene: -
clone size: -

CDR3 protein: CASSLYRPSGRWGNEQFF
CDR3 DNA: TGCGCCAGCAGCTTGTATAGGCCTAGCGGGAGATGGGGCAATGAGCAGTTCTTC
J gene: TRBJ2-1
V gene: TRBV5-1
D gene: TRBD2
clone size: -

CDR3 protein: CASSFPSAGPGNTIYF
CDR3 DNA: TGTGCCAGCAGTTTCCCTTCGGCAGGCCCTGGAAACACCATATATTTT
J gene: TRBJ1-3
V gene: TRBV28
D gene: -
clone size: -

CDR3 protein: CASSIGTHEKLFF
CDR3 DNA: TGCGCCAGCAGTATCGGGACTCATGAAAAACTGTTTTTT
J gene: TRBJ1-4
V gene: TRBV10-1
D gene: -
clone size: -

CDR3 protein: CASSSSKGLAGRPDTQYF
CDR3 DNA: TGTGCCAGCAGTTCCAGCAAGGGACTAGCGGGAAGGCCAGATACGCAGTATTTT
J gene: TRBJ2-3
V gene: TRBV27
D gene: TRBD2
clone size: -

CDR3 protein: CASSWGTSEDNEQFF
CDR3 DNA: TGTGCCAGCAGCTGGGGGACTAGCGAGGACAATGAGCAGTTCTTC
J gene: TRBJ2-1
V gene: TRBV5-8
D gene: TRBD2
clone size: -

CDR3 protein: CASREERGPHNNEQFF
CDR3 DNA: TGCGCCAGCAGGGAAGAGAGAGGCCCCCACAACAATGAGCAGTTCTTC
J gene: TRBJ2-1
V gene: TRBV10-2
D gene: -
clone size: -

CDR3 protein: CASSVTGFSKSPLHF
CDR3 DNA: TGTGCCAGTAGTGTGACAGGGTTTTCGAAATCACCCCTCCACTTT
J gene: TRBJ1-6
V gene: TRBV19
D gene: TRBD1
clone size: once

CDR3 protein: CASSELGGYTQYF
CDR3 DNA: TGTGCCAGCAGTGAACTCGGGGGGTATACGCAGTATTTT
J gene: TRBJ2-3
V gene: TRBV2
D gene: TRBD2
clone size: few

CDR3 protein: CASSVQGSYEQYF
CDR3 DNA: TGTGCCAGCAGTGTACAGGGTTCCTACGAGCAGTACTTC
J gene: TRBJ2-7
V gene: TRBV5-4
D gene: -
clone size: -

CDR3 protein: CASSQGAGGGTDTQYF
CDR3 DNA: TGCGCCAGCAGCCAAGGAGCGGGGGGCGGCACAGATACGCAGTATTTT
J gene: TRBJ2-3
V gene: TRBV4-1
D gene: TRBD2
clone size: -

CDR3 protein: CSGRTGTNTEAFF
CDR3 DNA: TGCAGCGGACGGACAGGGACGAACACTGAAGCTTTCTTT
J gene: TRBJ1-1
V gene: TRBV29-1
D gene: TRBD1
clone size: -

CDR3 protein: CASLGPGQGDPLGNWPQHF
CDR3 DNA: TGTGCCAGTTTAGGCCCGGGACAGGGGGACCCACTAGGTAATTGGCCCCAGCATTTT
J gene: TRBJ1-5
V gene: TRBV19
D gene: TRBD1
clone size: -

CDR3 protein: CASSLTSVKFF
CDR3 DNA: TGTGCCAGCAGCCTGACTAGCGTGAAGTTCTTC
J gene: TRBJ2-1
V gene: TRBV11-2
D gene: TRBD2
clone size: -

CDR3 protein: CASSLEGQGPYGYTF
CDR3 DNA: TGCGCCAGCAGCTTGGAGGGACAGGGTCCCTATGGCTACACCTTC
J gene: TRBJ1-2
V gene: TRBV5-1
D gene: TRBD1
clone size: many

CDR3 protein: CASSLLSSGTDTQYF
CDR3 DNA: TGTGCCAGCAGTTTATTGAGTAGCGGCACAGATACGCAGTATTTT
J gene: TRBJ2-3
V gene: TRBV28
D gene: -
clone size: -

CDR3 protein: CASSQDFGGRENQPQHF
CDR3 DNA: TGTGCCAGCAGCCAAGATTTCGGGGGGCGGGAAAATCAGCCCCAGCATTTT
J gene: TRBJ1-5
V gene: TRBV3-1/TRBV3-2
D gene: -
clone size: -

CDR3 protein: CASSLAGSSYNEQFF
CDR3 DNA: TGTGCCAGCAGCTTAGCAGGGAGCTCCTACAATGAGCAGTTCTTC
J gene: TRBJ2-1
V gene: TRBV7-2
D gene: -
clone size: -